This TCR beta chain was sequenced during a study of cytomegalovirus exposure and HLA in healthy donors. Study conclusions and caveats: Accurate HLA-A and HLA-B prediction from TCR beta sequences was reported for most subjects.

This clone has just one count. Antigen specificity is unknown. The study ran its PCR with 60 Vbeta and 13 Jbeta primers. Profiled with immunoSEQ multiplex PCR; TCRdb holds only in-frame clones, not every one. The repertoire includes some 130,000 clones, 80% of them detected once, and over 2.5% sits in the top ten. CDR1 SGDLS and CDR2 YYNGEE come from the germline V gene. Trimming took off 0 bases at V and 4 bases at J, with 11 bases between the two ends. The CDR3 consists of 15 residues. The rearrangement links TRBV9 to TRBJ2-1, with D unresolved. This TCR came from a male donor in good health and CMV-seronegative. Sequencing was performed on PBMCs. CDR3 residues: CASSVVHVRYNEQFF. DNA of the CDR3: TGTGCCAGCAGCGTAGTTCACGTCCGGTACAATGAGCAGTTCTTC.